Reported below is one T cell receptor beta chain. Its cognate antigen is unknown. The CDR3 runs to 12 residues. The junction had 1 base not matched to a gene; V was cut back by 0 bases and J by 12 bases. Per germline, CDR1 SGHRS and CDR2 YFSETQ. Profiled with immunoSEQ multiplex PCR; TCRdb holds only in-frame clones, not every one. The sample has around 16,000 clones, around 87% seen once. This record comes from a study of graft-versus-host responses after intestinal transplantation. Study-wide findings and caveats: An association linked early post-transplant HvG declines with peak circulating GvH clone levels. Investigators detected GvH clones in recipient marrow, with some emerging earlier in ileum or blood.

Sequences were derived from bone marrow, sampled roughly 4 months after intestinal transplantation. The receptor was isolated from a human patient who received an intestinal transplant, so some T cells may come from the graft donor. The rearrangement joins TRBV5-1 to TRBJ2-1; 9 bases align to TRBD1. This CDR3 reads CASSLDRGRQFF. CDR3 DNA: TGCGCCAGCAGCTTGGACAGGGGGCGGCAGTTCTTC. The full variable domain, completed using reference TRBV5-1 and TRBJ2-1, is KAGVTQTPRYLIKTRGQQVTLSCSPISGHRSVSWYQQTPGQGLQFLFEYFSETQRNKGNFPGRFSGRQFSNSRSEMNVSTLELGDSALYLCASSLDRGRQFFGPGTRLTVL.